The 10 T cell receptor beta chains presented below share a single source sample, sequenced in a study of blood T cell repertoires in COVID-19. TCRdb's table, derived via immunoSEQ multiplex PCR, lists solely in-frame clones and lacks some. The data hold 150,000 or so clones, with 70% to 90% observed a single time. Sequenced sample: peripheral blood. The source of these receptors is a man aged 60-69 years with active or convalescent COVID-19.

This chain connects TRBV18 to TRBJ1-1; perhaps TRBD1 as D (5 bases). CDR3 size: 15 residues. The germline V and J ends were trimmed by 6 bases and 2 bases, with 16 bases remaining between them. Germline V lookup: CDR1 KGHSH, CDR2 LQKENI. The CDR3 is CASSPSGGKNTEAFF. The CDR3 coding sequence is TGTGCCAGCTCCCCATCCGGGGGAAAAAACACTGAAGCTTTCTTT.

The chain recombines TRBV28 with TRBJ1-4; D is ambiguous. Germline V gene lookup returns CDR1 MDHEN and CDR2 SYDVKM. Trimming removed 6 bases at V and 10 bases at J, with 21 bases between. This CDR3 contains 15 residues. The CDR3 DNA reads TGTGCCAGCAGGGACTACGGTCGCGGGTCGGGAAAACTGTTTTTT. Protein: CASRDYGRGSGKLFF.

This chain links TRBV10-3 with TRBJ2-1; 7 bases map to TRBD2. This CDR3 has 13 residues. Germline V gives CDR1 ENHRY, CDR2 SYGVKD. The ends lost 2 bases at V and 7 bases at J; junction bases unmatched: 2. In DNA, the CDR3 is TGTGCCATCAGTGAGGGGGGAGGGAATGAGCAGTTCTTC. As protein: CAISEGGGNEQFF.

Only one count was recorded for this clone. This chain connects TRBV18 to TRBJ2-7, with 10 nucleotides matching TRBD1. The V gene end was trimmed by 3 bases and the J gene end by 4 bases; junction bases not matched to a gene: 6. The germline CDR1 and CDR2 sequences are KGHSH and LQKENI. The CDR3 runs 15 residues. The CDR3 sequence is CASSPRDRGQYEQYF. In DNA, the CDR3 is TGTGCCAGCTCACCCCGGGACAGGGGACAGTACGAGCAGTACTTC.

The CDR3 coding sequence is TGTGCCAGCTCACCGGGGAGGAATGAGCAGTTCTTC. It codes for CASSPGRNEQFF. The rearrangement links TRBV18 to TRBJ2-1; D might be TRBD2 (6 bases). Trimming stripped 3 bases from V and 7 bases from J, with 7 bases between. The CDR3 loop spans 12 amino acids. From germline, CDR1 is KGHSH and CDR2 LQKENI.

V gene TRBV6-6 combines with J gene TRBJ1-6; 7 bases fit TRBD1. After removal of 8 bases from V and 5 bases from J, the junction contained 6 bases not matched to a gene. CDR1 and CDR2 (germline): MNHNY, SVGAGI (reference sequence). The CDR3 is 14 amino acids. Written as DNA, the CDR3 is TGTGCCAGCCTCGAACAGGGGAATAATTCACCCCTCCACTTT. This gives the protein CASLEQGNNSPLHF.

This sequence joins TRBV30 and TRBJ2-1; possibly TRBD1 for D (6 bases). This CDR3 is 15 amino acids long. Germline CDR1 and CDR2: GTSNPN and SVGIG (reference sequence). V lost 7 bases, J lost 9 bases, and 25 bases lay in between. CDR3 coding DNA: TGTGCCTCACCCTCCACAGGGTCCGGGCTCATTGAGCAGTTCTTC. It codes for CASPSTGSGLIEQFF.

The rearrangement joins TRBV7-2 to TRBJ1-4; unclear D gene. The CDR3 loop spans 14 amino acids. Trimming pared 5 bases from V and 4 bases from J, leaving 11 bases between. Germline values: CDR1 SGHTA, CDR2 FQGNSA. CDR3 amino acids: CASSLSGSNEKLFF. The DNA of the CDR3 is TGTGCCAGCAGCCTGTCCGGGAGTAATGAAAAACTGTTTTTT.

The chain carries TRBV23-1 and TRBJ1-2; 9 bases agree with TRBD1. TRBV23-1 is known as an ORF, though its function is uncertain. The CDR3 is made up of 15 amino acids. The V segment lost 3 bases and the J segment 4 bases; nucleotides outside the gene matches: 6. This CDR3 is CASSQIQGAGYGYTF. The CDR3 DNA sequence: TGCGCCAGCAGTCAGATACAGGGGGCTGGCTATGGCTACACCTTC.

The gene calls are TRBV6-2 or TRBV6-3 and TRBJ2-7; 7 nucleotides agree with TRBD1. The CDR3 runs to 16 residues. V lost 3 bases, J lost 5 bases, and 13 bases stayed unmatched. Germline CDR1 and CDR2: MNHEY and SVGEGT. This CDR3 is CASSYDLTGKIDEQYF. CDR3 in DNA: TGTGCCAGCAGTTATGATTTGACAGGGAAGATAGACGAGCAGTACTTC.